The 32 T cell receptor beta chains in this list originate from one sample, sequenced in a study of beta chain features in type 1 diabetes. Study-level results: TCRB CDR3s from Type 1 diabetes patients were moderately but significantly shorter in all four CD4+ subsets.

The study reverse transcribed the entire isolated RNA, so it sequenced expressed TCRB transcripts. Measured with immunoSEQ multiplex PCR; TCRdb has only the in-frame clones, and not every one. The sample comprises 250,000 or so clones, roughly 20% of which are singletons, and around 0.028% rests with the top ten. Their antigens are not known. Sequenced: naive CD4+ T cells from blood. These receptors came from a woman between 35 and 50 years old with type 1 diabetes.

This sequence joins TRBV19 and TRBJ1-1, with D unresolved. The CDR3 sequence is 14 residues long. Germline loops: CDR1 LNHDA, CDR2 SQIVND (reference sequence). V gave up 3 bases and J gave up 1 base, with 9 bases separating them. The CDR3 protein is CASSISNSNTEAFF. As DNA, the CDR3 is TGTGCCAGTAGTATCAGTAATTCGAACACTGAAGCTTTCTTT.

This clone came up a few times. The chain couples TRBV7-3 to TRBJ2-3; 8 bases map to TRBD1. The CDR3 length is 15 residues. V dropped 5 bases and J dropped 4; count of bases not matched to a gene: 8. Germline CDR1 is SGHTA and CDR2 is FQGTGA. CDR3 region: CASSPRTGWADTQYF. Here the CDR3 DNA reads TGTGCCAGCAGCCCAAGGACAGGGTGGGCAGATACGCAGTATTTT.

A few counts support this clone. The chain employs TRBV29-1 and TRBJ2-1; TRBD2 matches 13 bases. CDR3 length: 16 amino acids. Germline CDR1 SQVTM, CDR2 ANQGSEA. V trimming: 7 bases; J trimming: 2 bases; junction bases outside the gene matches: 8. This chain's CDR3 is CSALGLAGAPYNEQFF. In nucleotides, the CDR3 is TGCAGCGCTCTCGGACTAGCGGGAGCCCCCTACAATGAGCAGTTCTTC.

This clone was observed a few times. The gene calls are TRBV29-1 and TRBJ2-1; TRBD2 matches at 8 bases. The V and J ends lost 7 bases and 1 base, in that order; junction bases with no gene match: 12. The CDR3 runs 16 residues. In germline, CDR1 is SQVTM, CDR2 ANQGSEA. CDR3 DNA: TGCAGCGGCCTTGACGCGGGGGGTCAATCCTACAATGAGCAGTTCTTC. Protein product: CSGLDAGGQSYNEQFF.

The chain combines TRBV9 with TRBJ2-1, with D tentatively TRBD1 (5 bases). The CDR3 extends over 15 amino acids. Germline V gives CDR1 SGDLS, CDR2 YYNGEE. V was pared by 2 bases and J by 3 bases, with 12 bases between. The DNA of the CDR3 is TGTGCCAGCAGCGTTACAGGTGATAGCTACAATGAGCAGTTCTTC. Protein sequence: CASSVTGDSYNEQFF.

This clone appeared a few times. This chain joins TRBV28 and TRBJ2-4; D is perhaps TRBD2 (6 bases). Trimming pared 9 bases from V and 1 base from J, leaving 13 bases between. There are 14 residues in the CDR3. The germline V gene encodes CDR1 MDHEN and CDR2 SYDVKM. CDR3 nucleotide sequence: TGTGCCAGTGGGGAGGCCTGGGCCAAAAACATTCAGTACTTC. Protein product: CASGEAWAKNIQYF.

The CDR3 region is CAISGVGSTNTQYF. The CDR3 DNA reads as TGTGCCATCAGTGGGGTCGGGAGCACGAATACGCAGTATTTT. The rearrangement links TRBV10-3 to TRBJ2-3, with D possibly matching TRBD2 (6 bases). Trimming removed 4 bases from V and 7 bases from J, with 15 bases in between. The germline gives CDR1 ENHRY, CDR2 SYGVKD. This CDR3 has 14 amino acids.

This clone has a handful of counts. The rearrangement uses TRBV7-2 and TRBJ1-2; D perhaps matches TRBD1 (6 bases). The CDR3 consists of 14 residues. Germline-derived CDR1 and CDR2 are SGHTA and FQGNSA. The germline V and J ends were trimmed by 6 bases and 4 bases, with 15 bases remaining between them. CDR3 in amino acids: CASSPGQYIYGYTF. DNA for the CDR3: TGTGCCAGCAGTCCTGGACAGTACATCTATGGCTACACCTTC.

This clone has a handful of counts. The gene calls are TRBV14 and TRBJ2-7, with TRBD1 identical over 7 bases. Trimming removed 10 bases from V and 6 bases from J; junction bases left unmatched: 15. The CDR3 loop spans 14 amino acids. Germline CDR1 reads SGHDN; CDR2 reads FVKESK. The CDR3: CATAIRDSHVEQYF. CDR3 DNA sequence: TGTGCCACCGCGATCCGGGACAGCCACGTCGAGCAGTACTTC.

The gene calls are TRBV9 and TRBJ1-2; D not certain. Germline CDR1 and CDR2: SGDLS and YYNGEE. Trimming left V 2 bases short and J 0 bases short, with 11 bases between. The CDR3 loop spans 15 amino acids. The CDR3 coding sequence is TGTGCCAGCAGCGTTAGTAGTCAGGCTAACTATGGCTACACCTTC. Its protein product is CASSVSSQANYGYTF.

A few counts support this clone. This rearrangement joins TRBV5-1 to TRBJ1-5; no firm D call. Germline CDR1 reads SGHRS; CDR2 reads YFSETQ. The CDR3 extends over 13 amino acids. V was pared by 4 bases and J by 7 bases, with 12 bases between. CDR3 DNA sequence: TGCGCCAGCAGCCTAGACCTGAAGCAGCCCCAGCATTTT. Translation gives CASSLDLKQPQHF.

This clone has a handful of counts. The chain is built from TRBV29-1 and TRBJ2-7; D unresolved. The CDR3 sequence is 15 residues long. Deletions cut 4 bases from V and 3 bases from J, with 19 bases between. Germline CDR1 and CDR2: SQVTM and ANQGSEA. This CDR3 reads CSVAPYFGAIYEQYF. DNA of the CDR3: TGCAGCGTTGCCCCTTATTTTGGAGCAATCTACGAGCAGTACTTC.

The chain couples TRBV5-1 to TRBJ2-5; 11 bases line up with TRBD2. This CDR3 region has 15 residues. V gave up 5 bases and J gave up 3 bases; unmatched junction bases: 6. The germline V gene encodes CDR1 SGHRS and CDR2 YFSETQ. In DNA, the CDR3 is TGCGCCAGCAGACCTCCGGGACTAGCGGAAGAGACCCAGTACTTC. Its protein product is CASRPPGLAEETQYF. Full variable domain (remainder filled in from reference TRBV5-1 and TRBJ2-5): KAGVTQTPRYLIKTRGQQVTLSCSPISGHRSVSWYQQTPGQGLQFLFEYFSETQRNKGNFPGRFSGRQFSNSRSEMNVSTLELGDSALYLCASRPPGLAEETQYFGPGTRLLVL.

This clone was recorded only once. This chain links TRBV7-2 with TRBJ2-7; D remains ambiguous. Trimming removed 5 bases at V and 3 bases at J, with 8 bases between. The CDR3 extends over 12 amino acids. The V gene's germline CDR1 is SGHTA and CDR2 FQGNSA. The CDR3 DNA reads TGTGCCAGCAGCCGCAACAACTACGAGCAGTACTTC. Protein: CASSRNNYEQYF. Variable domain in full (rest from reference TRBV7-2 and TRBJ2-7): GAGVSQSPSNKVTEKGKDVELRCDPISGHTALYWYRQSLGQGLEFLIYFQGNSAPDKSGLPSDRFSAERTGGSVSTLTIQRTQQEDSAVYLCASSRNNYEQYFGPGTRLTVT.

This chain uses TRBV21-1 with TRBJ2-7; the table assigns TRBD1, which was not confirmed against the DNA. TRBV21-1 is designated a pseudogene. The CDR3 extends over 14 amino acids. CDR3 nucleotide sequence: TGTGCCAGCAGCAAAAGGGACAGGGTCTACGAGCAGTACTTC. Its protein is CASSKRDRVYEQYF.

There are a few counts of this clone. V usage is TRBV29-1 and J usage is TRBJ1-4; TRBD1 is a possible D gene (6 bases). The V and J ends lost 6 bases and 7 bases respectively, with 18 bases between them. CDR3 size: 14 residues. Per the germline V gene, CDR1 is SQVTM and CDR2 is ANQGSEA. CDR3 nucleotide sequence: TGCAGCGTCCTTATCCAGGGGCACTCTGAAAAACTGTTTTTT. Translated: CSVLIQGHSEKLFF.

This CDR3 is CSTGAPLHF. The CDR3 DNA sequence: TGCAGTACAGGGGCACCCCTCCACTTT. The V call is TRBV20-1, the J call TRBJ1-6; 7 bases are a match to TRBD1. V lost 8 bases, J lost 11 bases, and 0 bases stayed unmatched. The CDR3 spans 9 residues. Per germline, CDR1 DFQATT and CDR2 SNEGSKA (reference sequence).

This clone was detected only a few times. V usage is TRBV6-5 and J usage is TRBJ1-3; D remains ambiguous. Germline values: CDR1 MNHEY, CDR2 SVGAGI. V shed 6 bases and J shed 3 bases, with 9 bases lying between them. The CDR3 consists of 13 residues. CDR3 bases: TGTGCCAGCAGAGAGGATCTTGGAAACACCATATATTTT. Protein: CASREDLGNTIYF.

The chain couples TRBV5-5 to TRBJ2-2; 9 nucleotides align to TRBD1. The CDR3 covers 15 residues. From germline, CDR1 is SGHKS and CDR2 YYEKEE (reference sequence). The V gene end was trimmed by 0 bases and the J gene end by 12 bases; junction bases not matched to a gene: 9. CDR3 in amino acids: CASSLDGTGIEQLFF. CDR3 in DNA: TGTGCCAGCAGCTTGGACGGGACAGGGATAGAGCAGCTGTTTTTT. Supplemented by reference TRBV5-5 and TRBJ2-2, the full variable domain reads DAGVTQSPTHLIKTRGQQVTLRCSPISGHKSVSWYQQVLGQGPQFIFQYYEKEERGRGNFPDRFSARQFPNYSSELNVNALLLGDSALYLCASSLDGTGIEQLFFGEGSRLTVL.

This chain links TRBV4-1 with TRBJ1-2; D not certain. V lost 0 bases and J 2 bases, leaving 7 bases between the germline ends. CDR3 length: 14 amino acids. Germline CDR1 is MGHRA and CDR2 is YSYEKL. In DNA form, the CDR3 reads TGCGCCAGCAGCCAAGAAGAGGGAAACTATGGCTACACCTTC. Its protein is CASSQEEGNYGYTF.

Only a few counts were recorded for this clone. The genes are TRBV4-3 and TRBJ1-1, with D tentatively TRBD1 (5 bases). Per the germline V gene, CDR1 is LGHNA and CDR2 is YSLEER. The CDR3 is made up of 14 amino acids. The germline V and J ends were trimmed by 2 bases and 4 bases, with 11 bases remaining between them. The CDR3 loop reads CASSQLMGGTEAFF. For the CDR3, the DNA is TGCGCCAGCAGCCAACTGATGGGGGGCACTGAAGCTTTCTTT.

This CDR3 is CASSSQSAGTRDTQYF. The DNA for the CDR3 is TGTGCCAGCAGCTCCCAGAGCGCCGGGACTAGAGATACGCAGTATTTT. This chain joins TRBV7-2 and TRBJ2-3, with 8 bases fitting TRBD2. Unmatched junction bases numbered 11, after V lost 4 bases and J lost 5 bases. The CDR3 is made up of 16 amino acids. Per germline, CDR1 SGHTA and CDR2 FQGNSA.

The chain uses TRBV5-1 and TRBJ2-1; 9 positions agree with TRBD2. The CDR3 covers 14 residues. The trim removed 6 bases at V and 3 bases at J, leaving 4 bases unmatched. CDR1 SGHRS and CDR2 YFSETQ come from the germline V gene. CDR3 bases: TGCGCCAGCACCTTAGCGGGGGACTACAATGAGCAGTTCTTC. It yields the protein CASTLAGDYNEQFF.

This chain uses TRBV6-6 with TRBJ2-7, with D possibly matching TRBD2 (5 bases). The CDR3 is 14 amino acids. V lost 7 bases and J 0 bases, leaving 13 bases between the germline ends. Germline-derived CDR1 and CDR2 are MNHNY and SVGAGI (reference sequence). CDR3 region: CASTGDNLSYEQYF. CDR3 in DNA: TGTGCCAGCACCGGGGATAACCTCTCCTACGAGCAGTACTTC.

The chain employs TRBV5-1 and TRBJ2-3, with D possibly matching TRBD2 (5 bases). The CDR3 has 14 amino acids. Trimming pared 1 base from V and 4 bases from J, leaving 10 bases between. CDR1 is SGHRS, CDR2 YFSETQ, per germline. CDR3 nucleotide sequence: TGCGCCAGCAGCTTGAGGTCTAGCCCAGATACGCAGTATTTT. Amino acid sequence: CASSLRSSPDTQYF. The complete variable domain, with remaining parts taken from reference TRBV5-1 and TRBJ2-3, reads KAGVTQTPRYLIKTRGQQVTLSCSPISGHRSVSWYQQTPGQGLQFLFEYFSETQRNKGNFPGRFSGRQFSNSRSEMNVSTLELGDSALYLCASSLRSSPDTQYFGPGTRLTVL.

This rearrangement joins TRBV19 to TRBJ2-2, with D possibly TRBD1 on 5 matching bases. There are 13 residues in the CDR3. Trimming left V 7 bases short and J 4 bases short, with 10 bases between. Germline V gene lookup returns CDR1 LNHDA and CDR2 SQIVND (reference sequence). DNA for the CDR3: TGTGCCAGTATCGCTAGGGGCACCGGGGAGCTGTTTTTT. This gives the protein CASIARGTGELFF. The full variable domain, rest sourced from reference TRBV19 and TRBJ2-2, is DGGITQSPKYLFRKEGQNVTLSCEQNLNHDAMYWYRQDPGQGLRLIYYSQIVNDFQKGDIAEGYSVSREKKESFPLTVTSAQKNPTAFYLCASIARGTGELFFGEGSRLTVL.

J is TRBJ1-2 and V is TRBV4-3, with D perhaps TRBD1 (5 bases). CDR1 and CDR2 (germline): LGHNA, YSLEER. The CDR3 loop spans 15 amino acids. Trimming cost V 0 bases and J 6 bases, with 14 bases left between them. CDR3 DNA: TGCGCCAGCAGCCAAGAAACCAGGGCCGCCAATGGCTACACCTTC. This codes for CASSQETRAANGYTF.

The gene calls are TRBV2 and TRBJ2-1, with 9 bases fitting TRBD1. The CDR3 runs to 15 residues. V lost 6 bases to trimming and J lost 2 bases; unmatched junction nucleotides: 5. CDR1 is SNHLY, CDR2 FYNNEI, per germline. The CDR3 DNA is TGTGCCAGCAGAGGGACAGGGCAGGCCTACAATGAGCAGTTCTTC. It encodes CASRGTGQAYNEQFF.

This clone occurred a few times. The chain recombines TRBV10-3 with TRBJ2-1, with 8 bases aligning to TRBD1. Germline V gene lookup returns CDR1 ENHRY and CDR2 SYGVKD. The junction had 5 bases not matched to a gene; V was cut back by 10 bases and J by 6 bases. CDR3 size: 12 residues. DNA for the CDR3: TGTGCCACCCAGGACAGGGTCAATGAGCAGTTCTTC. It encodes CATQDRVNEQFF.

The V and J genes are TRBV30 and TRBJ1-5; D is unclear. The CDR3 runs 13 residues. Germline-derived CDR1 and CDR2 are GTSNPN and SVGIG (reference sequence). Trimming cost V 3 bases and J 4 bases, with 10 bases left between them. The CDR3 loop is CAWSSEANQPQHF. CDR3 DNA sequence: TGTGCCTGGAGCTCAGAGGCAAATCAGCCCCAGCATTTT.

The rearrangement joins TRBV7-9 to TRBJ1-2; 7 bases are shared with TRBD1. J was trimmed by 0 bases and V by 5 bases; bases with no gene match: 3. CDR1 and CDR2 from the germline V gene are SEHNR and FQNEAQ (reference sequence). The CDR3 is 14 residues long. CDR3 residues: CASSQGTANYGYTF. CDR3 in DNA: TGTGCCAGCAGCCAAGGGACAGCTAACTATGGCTACACCTTC.

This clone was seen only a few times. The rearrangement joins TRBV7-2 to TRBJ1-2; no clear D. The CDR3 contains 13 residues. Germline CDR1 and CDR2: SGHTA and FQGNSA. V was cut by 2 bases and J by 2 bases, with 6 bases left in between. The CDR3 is CASSLPQNYGYTF. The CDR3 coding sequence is TGTGCCAGCAGCTTACCACAGAACTATGGCTACACCTTC.